Shown below are 12 T cell receptor beta chains from a single sample sequenced in a study of T cells in Graves' hyperthyroidism and ophthalmopathy. Template material for amplifying TCR beta CDR3 regions consisted of RNA transcripts. The HTBI primer set was used in a first-round RT-PCR of the TCR CDR3. TCRdb reprocessed the multiplex PCR reads via MiXCR and lists one record per CDR3 protein. The data show more than 350,000 distinct CDR3 sequences, about 15% seen once. The specimen sequenced was blood. The receptors shown here come from a woman in her 30s with Graves' hyperthyroidism.

This clonotype has at least ten counts. The chain has TRBV29-1 and TRBJ2-1; 11 bases align to TRBD2. With 6 bases clipped from V and 0 bases from J, the junction kept 10 bases outside the gene matches. This CDR3 has 17 amino acids. Germline lookup yields CDR1 SQVTM and CDR2 ANQGSEA. The CDR3 DNA follows: TGCAGCGTGAAGGGACTAGCGGACCTTGCCTCCTACAATGAGCAGTTCTTC. As protein: CSVKGLADLASYNEQFF.

The rearrangement uses TRBV6-1 and TRBJ2-7; D remains unclear. The CDR3 is 11 amino acids. Germline CDR1 MNHNS, CDR2 SASEGT. The ends were cut back, 1 base at V and 11 bases at J, with 9 bases in the middle. The CDR3 region has the DNA TGTGCCAGCAGTGAAGGCGTGTGGGAGTACTTC. This gives the protein CASSEGVWEYF.

CDR3 coding DNA: TGCAGTGCTAGTCAAAGGAGGGACCATAATGAAAAACTGTTTTTT. Translation: CSASQRRDHNEKLFF. The genes are TRBV20-1 and TRBJ1-4; weak D call: TRBD1 (5 bases). V lost 3 bases and J lost 4, with 15 bases in between. Germline V gene data show CDR1 as DFQATT and CDR2 as SNEGSKA (reference sequence). CDR3 length: 15 residues.

The CDR3 nucleotides read TGTGCCAGTAGCAGGGAAGGTTCGTTCGAGCAGTACTTC. Translation gives CASSREGSFEQYF. This chain connects TRBV19 to TRBJ2-7; tentatively, D is TRBD1 (5 bases). From germline, CDR1 is LNHDA and CDR2 SQIVND (reference sequence). This CDR3 has 13 amino acids. Trimming shortened V by 6 bases and J by 6 bases, and 15 bases separated the two germline ends.

In this sample, this clonotype turned up many times. The chain couples TRBV11-2 to TRBJ1-1, with D perhaps TRBD1 (5 bases). The V gene's germline CDR1 is SGHAT and CDR2 FQNNGV. The ends were cut back, 5 bases at V and 4 bases at J, with 14 bases in the middle. This CDR3 is built from 14 residues. In DNA form, the CDR3 reads TGTGCCAGCAGCACCCCGGCCGGGGGCACTGAAGCTTTCTTT. It codes for CASSTPAGGTEAFF.

This clonotype was seen repeatedly, ten times or more. The J gene is TRBJ2-1, the V gene TRBV7-3; TRBD2 aligns across 8 bases. The CDR3 has 18 residues. Germline values: CDR1 SGHTA, CDR2 FQGTGA. J lost 7 bases, V lost 0 bases, and 14 bases had no gene match. CDR3 loop: CASSLTAPWSGSFNEQFF. As DNA, the CDR3 is TGTGCCAGCAGCTTAACAGCCCCTTGGAGCGGGAGCTTTAATGAGCAGTTCTTC.

This clonotype was detected many times. The V gene is TRBV9, the J gene TRBJ2-5, with 7 bases that match TRBD1. CDR3 size: 14 residues. J lost 5 bases, V lost 6 bases, and 10 bases had no gene match. The V gene's germline CDR1 is SGDLS and CDR2 YYNGEE. This chain's CDR3 is CASNEDRAGETQYF. CDR3 nucleotides: TGTGCCAGCAACGAAGACAGGGCCGGGGAGACCCAGTACTTC.

This clonotype came up many times. The genes are TRBV6-1 and TRBJ2-1, with 8 positions matching TRBD1. The germline V gene encodes CDR1 MNHNS and CDR2 SASEGT. The CDR3 covers 17 residues. The V and J ends lost 2 bases and 0 bases, in that order; junction bases with no gene match: 6. The CDR3 reads CASSEPTGVSSYNEQFF. The CDR3 region has the DNA TGTGCCAGCAGTGAACCGACAGGGGTCAGCTCCTACAATGAGCAGTTCTTC.

There are many counts of this clonotype. V usage is TRBV20-1 and J usage is TRBJ2-5; D unclear. Deletions cut 6 bases from V and 2 bases from J, with 13 bases between. Germline V gene sequence: CDR1 DFQATT, CDR2 SNEGSKA (reference sequence). The CDR3 sequence is 13 residues long. The CDR3 loop reads CSALKAAQETQYF. The CDR3 bases are TGCAGTGCCCTGAAGGCAGCACAAGAGACCCAGTACTTC.

This clonotype was seen a few times. The chain uses TRBV20-1 and TRBJ1-4; D gene uncertain. The V gene's germline CDR1 is DFQATT and CDR2 SNEGSKA (reference sequence). This CDR3 has 14 residues. The V and J ends lost 2 bases and 1 base respectively, with 8 bases between them. This CDR3 is CSARRAKTNEKLFF. In nucleotides, the CDR3 is TGCAGTGCTAGAAGGGCCAAAACTAATGAAAAACTGTTTTTT.

This clonotype has more than one count but fewer than ten. The chain is built from TRBV5-1 and TRBJ2-2, with D possibly being TRBD2 (5 bases). The CDR3 is 14 amino acids. The V end lost 0 bases, the J end lost 4 bases, and 7 bases lay between the germline ends. The germline gives CDR1 SGHRS, CDR2 YFSETQ. The CDR3 region is CASSLVASTGELFF. CDR3 nucleotide sequence: TGCGCCAGCAGCTTGGTAGCGAGCACCGGGGAGCTGTTTTTT.

This clonotype has only a few counts. The gene calls are TRBV11-2 and TRBJ2-1; D gene ambiguous. The CDR3 loop spans 13 amino acids. Germline lookup yields CDR1 SGHAT and CDR2 FQNNGV. V was pared by 5 bases and J by 6 bases, with 11 bases between. This CDR3 reads CASSPVKSNEQFF. The CDR3 DNA follows: TGTGCCAGCAGCCCAGTAAAGAGCAATGAGCAGTTCTTC.